Below, 23 T cell receptor beta chains from the same sample are listed, as sequenced in a study of T cells in Graves' hyperthyroidism and ophthalmopathy (dated by TCRdb to the late 2010s). Libraries were built with multiplex PCR. Sequencer: Illumina HiSeq 2000. Amplification of TCR beta CDR3 regions was carried out from RNA transcripts. For the first round of RT-PCR on the TCR CDR3, the HTBI primer set was used together with the Qiagen OneStep RT-PCR kit. In-frame beta chains were kept once TCRdb had trimmed the public reads at Q25 with fastp and called clones with MiXCR. Rows merge per CDR3 protein into single entries with the most common DNA and genes. The sample has 660,000 or so distinct CDR3 sequences on record, 45% of them singletons. The ten largest clonotypes hold less than 9.5% of the sample. Sequenced input: peripheral blood or thyroid tissue (not recorded which). The receptor set was obtained from an adult man with Graves' disease, either hyperthyroidism or ophthalmopathy (not recorded which).

This chain links TRBV14 with TRBJ1-6; no clear D gene. The CDR3 has 15 amino acids. V lost 3 bases, J lost 11 bases, and 17 bases lay in between. Germline loops: CDR1 SGHDN, CDR2 FVKESK. For the CDR3, the DNA is TGTGCCAGCAGCCATCTTCCAAGGGCGAATCCACCCCTCCACTTT. This sequence encodes CASSHLPRANPPLHF.

With respect to this clonotype: An end of the junction differs from the germline gene, which may be a read error. This chain connects TRBV7-2 to TRBJ1-5, with 8 bases matching TRBD1. The CDR3 contains 15 residues. Germline assignment: CDR1 SGHTA and CDR2 FQGNSA. The CDR3 loop is CASSPNLDRAQPQPF. CDR3 nucleotides: TGTGCCAGCAGCCCAAACCTGGACAGGGCTCAGCCCCAGCCTTTT.

The chain employs TRBV7-9 and TRBJ2-2; 10 positions agree with TRBD1. The germline V gene has CDR1 SEHNR and CDR2 FQNEAQ (reference sequence). J was trimmed by 2 bases and V by 6 bases; bases with no gene match: 9. CDR3 size: 17 residues. CDR3: CASSQTGTGANTGELFF. DNA for the CDR3: TGTGCCAGCAGTCAAACCGGGACAGGGGCCAACACCGGGGAGCTGTTTTTT.

This chain uses TRBV29-1 with TRBJ1-2, with D tentatively TRBD1 (6 bases). Trimming left V 8 bases short and J 3 bases short, with 19 bases between. The germline V gene encodes CDR1 SQVTM and CDR2 ANQGSEA. There are 14 residues in the CDR3. The CDR3, as DNA: TGCAGCCAAGACCTGGGGGCATCGGACTATGGCTACACCTTC. As protein: CSQDLGASDYGYTF.

The chain links TRBV2 to TRBJ2-7, with a possible D match to TRBD1 (5 bases). V was pared by 6 bases and J by 1 base, with 22 bases between. CDR3 length: 17 residues. Germline V gene data show CDR1 as SNHLY and CDR2 as FYNNEI. In DNA, the CDR3 is TGTGCCAGCAGCTTAACGGCGGCGACAGTATTTTCCTACGAGCAGTACTTC. Residues: CASSLTAATVFSYEQYF.

The chain links TRBV7-8 to TRBJ2-7, with D maybe TRBD1 (5 bases). Germline lookup yields CDR1 SGHVS and CDR2 FQNEAQ. This CDR3 has 15 residues. Trimming stripped 8 bases from V and 5 bases from J, with 22 bases between. The CDR3 spells CASSPVGQGVHEQYF. In DNA, the CDR3 is TGTGCCAGCTCACCCGTCGGCCAGGGCGTCCACGAGCAGTACTTC.

The chain employs TRBV2 and TRBJ2-2, with D perhaps TRBD1 (5 bases). V lost 3 bases and J 4 bases, leaving 15 bases between the germline ends. The germline CDR1 and CDR2 sequences are SNHLY and FYNNEI. CDR3 size: 16 residues. The CDR3 nucleotides are TGTGCCAGCAGTGATGATGGACAAGGGATCACCGGGGAGCTGTTTTTT. Protein: CASSDDGQGITGELFF.

The chain carries TRBV15 and TRBJ1-4; 8 nucleotides line up with TRBD1. CDR1 is LNHNV, CDR2 YYDKDF, per germline (reference sequence). The CDR3 length is 14 residues. V was clipped by 5 bases and J by 8 bases; unmatched bases: 7. The CDR3 DNA sequence: TGTGCCACCAGCGATGGGACAGGCGTCGAAAAACTGTTTTTT. Protein: CATSDGTGVEKLFF. The whole variable domain, filled in from reference TRBV15 and TRBJ1-4, reads DAMVIQNPRYQVTQFGKPVTLSCSQTLNHNVMYWYQQKSSQAPKLLFHYYDKDFNNEADTPDNFQSRRPNTSFCFLDIRSPGLGDTAMYLCATSDGTGVEKLFFGSGTQLSVL.

In this sample, this clonotype turned up many times. The chain links TRBV9 to TRBJ1-1; TRBD1 is a possible D gene (5 bases). Trimming removed 2 bases from V and 3 bases from J, with 11 bases in between. The CDR3 loop spans 14 amino acids. Germline-derived CDR1 and CDR2 are SGDLS and YYNGEE. CDR3 sequence: CASSVAGGDTEAFF. The CDR3 nucleotides read TGTGCCAGCAGCGTTGCTGGGGGTGACACTGAAGCTTTCTTT.

This clonotype appeared many times. The rearrangement links TRBV7-9 to TRBJ2-5; 11 nucleotides align to TRBD2. The junction had 3 bases not matched to a gene; V was cut back by 5 bases and J by 1 base. CDR1 and CDR2 (germline): SEHNR, FQNEAQ (reference sequence). CDR3 length equals 15 residues. CDR3 region: CASSQGLAAQETQYF. DNA of the CDR3: TGTGCCAGCAGCCAGGGACTAGCGGCCCAAGAGACCCAGTACTTC.

This chain connects TRBV2 to TRBJ1-5; D not resolved. Germline-derived CDR1 and CDR2 are SNHLY and FYNNEI. This CDR3 spans 13 amino acids. Here the CDR3 reads CASGVRSNQPQHF. The CDR3 region has the DNA TGTGCTAGTGGTGTTCGTAGCAATCAGCCCCAGCATTTT.

This clonotype was counted many times. The chain employs TRBV24-1 and TRBJ1-1, with D possibly TRBD1 on 5 matching bases. Germline CDR1 and CDR2: KGHDR and SFDVKD. V was pared by 2 bases and J by 10 bases, with 10 bases between. The CDR3 sequence is 12 residues long. CDR3 sequence reads: CATSDSGDGAFF. The CDR3 DNA follows: TGTGCCACCAGTGATTCGGGGGATGGAGCTTTCTTT.

As regards this clonotype: This sequence may be a read error, since a much larger clone differs from it by one base. The rearrangement uses TRBV10-2 and TRBJ1-1; TRBD1 is a possible D gene (6 bases). The CDR3 has 17 residues. The V and J ends lost 0 bases and 0 bases respectively, with 14 bases between them. Germline V lookup: CDR1 WSHSY, CDR2 SAAADI. The CDR3 sequence: CASSESPAGAVNTEAFF. The CDR3 bases are TGCGCCAGCAGTGAGTCACCGGCAGGGGCCGTGAACACTGAAGCTTTCTTT.

V and J are TRBV20-1 and TRBJ2-5; D call uncertain. This CDR3 contains 10 residues. Trimming shortened V by 6 bases and J by 7 bases, and 9 bases separated the two germline ends. Looked up from germline, CDR1 is DFQATT and CDR2 is SNEGSKA (reference sequence). The CDR3 DNA follows: TGCAGTGCCACTCCGGGGACCCAGTACTTC. Its protein product is CSATPGTQYF.

This clonotype was counted at least ten times. This chain links TRBV19 with TRBJ2-7, with D perhaps matching TRBD1 or TRBD2 (5 bases each). Germline CDR1 reads LNHDA; CDR2 reads SQIVND (reference sequence). Trimming pared 3 bases from V and 12 bases from J, leaving 18 bases between. This CDR3 comprises 13 residues. In DNA form, the CDR3 reads TGTGCCAGTAGTATGGATGGCAGGTGGGGGATGTACTTC. Translated, it gives CASSMDGRWGMYF. Using reference TRBV19 and TRBJ2-7 for the parts outside the CDR3, the full variable domain is DGGITQSPKYLFRKEGQNVTLSCEQNLNHDAMYWYRQDPGQGLRLIYYSQIVNDFQKGDIAEGYSVSREKKESFPLTVTSAQKNPTAFYLCASSMDGRWGMYFGPGTRLTVT.

The rearrangement joins TRBV20-1 to TRBJ1-6; a weak D match, TRBD1 (6 bases). V lost 3 bases, J lost 6 bases, and 18 bases lay in between. CDR3 length equals 16 residues. Germline V gives CDR1 DFQATT, CDR2 SNEGSKA (reference sequence). CDR3 sequence reads: CSARPLGGAVNSPLHF. CDR3 sequence (DNA): TGCAGTGCTAGGCCCCTCGGGGGGGCAGTTAATTCACCCCTCCACTTT.

This clonotype was detected ten times or more. The chain combines TRBV10-3 with TRBJ1-2; D gene ambiguous. This CDR3 region has 13 residues. V lost 2 bases to trimming and J lost 2 bases, with 6 bases between them. The germline V gene encodes CDR1 ENHRY and CDR2 SYGVKD. Here the CDR3 reads CAISETVNYGYTF. The CDR3 nucleotides are TGTGCCATCAGTGAGACGGTAAACTATGGCTACACCTTC.

V gene TRBV11-2 combines with J gene TRBJ1-4, with D possibly matching TRBD1 (5 bases). The CDR3 is 14 residues long. The germline V gene encodes CDR1 SGHAT and CDR2 FQNNGV. Trimming stripped 1 base from V and 6 bases from J, with 9 bases between. This chain's CDR3 is CASSLGGAHEKLFF. CDR3 in DNA: TGTGCCAGCAGCTTAGGGGGCGCGCATGAAAAACTGTTTTTT.

For this clonotype: A read error may explain this, as a much larger clone is one base away. The gene calls are TRBV24-1 and TRBJ1-2; 10 nucleotides align to TRBD1. The CDR3 loop spans 16 amino acids. The germline CDR1 and CDR2 sequences are KGHDR and SFDVKD. Trimming cost V 4 bases and J 7 bases; bases outside gene matches: 11. CDR3 residues: CATSDRDRGEGFGYTF. CDR3 nucleotide sequence: TGTGCCACCAGTGACAGGGACAGGGGCGAGGGCTTTGGCTACACCTTC.

This rearrangement joins TRBV7-9 to TRBJ1-5; 12 bases agree with TRBD1. The CDR3 runs to 19 residues. The V gene's germline CDR1 is SEHNR and CDR2 FQNEAQ (reference sequence). With 3 bases clipped from V and 5 bases from J, the junction kept 14 bases outside the gene matches. Here the CDR3 reads CASSFRDRGLKEVDQPQHF. CDR3 in DNA: TGTGCCAGCAGCTTCCGGGACAGGGGGCTAAAAGAAGTGGATCAGCCCCAGCATTTT.

V usage is TRBV7-9 and J usage is TRBJ1-1, with D possibly being TRBD1 (6 bases). The CDR3 has 15 amino acids. The germline gives CDR1 SEHNR, CDR2 FQNEAQ (reference sequence). V lost 3 bases, J lost 3 bases, and 14 bases lay in between. Written as DNA, the CDR3 is TGTGCCAGCAGCTTTCAGGGGTTAACGGACACTGAAGCTTTCTTT. This codes for CASSFQGLTDTEAFF.

This clonotype was picked up many times. This chain links TRBV2 with TRBJ1-2; D not certain. Trimming removed 8 bases from V and 4 bases from J, with 14 bases in between. The germline gives CDR1 SNHLY, CDR2 FYNNEI. The CDR3 sequence is 13 residues long. The CDR3 region is CASQETQAYGYTF. The CDR3, as DNA: TGTGCCAGCCAAGAAACCCAGGCCTATGGCTACACCTTC.

The CDR3 protein is CASSQEPGRNQPQHF. The CDR3 DNA reads TGCGCCAGCAGCCAGGAGCCAGGGCGCAATCAGCCCCAGCATTTT. The gene calls are TRBV4-3 and TRBJ1-5, with TRBD1 as a possible D gene (5 bases). The CDR3 sequence is 15 residues long. The V end lost 3 bases, the J end lost 2 bases, and 11 bases lay between the germline ends. Germline V gene lookup returns CDR1 LGHNA and CDR2 YSLEER.